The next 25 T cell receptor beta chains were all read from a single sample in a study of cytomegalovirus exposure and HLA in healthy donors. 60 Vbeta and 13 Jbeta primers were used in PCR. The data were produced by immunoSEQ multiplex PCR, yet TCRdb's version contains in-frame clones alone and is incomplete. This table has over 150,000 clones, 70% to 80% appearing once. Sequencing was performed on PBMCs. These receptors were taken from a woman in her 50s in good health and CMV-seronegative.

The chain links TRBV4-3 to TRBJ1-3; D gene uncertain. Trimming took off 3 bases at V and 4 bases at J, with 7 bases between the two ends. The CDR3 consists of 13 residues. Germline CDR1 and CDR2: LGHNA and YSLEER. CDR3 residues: CASSQRHGNTIYF. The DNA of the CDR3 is TGCGCCAGCAGCCAGCGACACGGAAACACCATATATTTT.

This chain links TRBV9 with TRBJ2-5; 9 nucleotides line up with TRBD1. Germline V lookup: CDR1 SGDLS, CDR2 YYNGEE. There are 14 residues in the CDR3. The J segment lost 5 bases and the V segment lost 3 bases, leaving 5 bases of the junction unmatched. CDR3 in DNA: TGTGCCAGCAGCGAGACAGGGGGTTACGAGACCCAGTACTTC. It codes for CASSETGGYETQYF. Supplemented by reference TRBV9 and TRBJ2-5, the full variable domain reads DSGVTQTPKHLITATGQRVTLRCSPRSGDLSVYWYQQSLDQGLQFLIQYYNGEERAKGNILERFSAQQFPDLHSELNLSSLELGDSALYFCASSETGGYETQYFGPGTRLLVL.

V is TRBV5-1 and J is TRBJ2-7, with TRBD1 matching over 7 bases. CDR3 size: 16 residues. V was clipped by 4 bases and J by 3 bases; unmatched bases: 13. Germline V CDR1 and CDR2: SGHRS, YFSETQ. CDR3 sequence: CASSPAGQVGGYEQYF. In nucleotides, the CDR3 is TGCGCCAGCAGCCCTGCCGGACAGGTAGGTGGCTACGAGCAGTACTTC. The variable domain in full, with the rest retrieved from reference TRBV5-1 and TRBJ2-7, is KAGVTQTPRYLIKTRGQQVTLSCSPISGHRSVSWYQQTPGQGLQFLFEYFSETQRNKGNFPGRFSGRQFSNSRSEMNVSTLELGDSALYLCASSPAGQVGGYEQYFGPGTRLTVT.

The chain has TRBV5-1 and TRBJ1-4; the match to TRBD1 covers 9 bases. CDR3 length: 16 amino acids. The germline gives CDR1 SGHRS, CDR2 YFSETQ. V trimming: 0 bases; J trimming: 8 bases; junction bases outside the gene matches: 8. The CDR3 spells CASSLALDRGDEKLFF. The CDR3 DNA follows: TGCGCCAGCAGCTTGGCCCTGGACAGGGGCGACGAAAAACTGTTTTTT.

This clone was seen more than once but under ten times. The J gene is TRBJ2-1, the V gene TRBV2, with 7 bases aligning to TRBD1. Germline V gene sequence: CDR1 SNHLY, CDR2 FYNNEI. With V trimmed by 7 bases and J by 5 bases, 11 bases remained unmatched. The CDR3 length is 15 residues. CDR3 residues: CASTGGIGQDNEQFF. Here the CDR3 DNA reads TGTGCCAGCACAGGGGGAATCGGGCAGGACAATGAGCAGTTCTTC.

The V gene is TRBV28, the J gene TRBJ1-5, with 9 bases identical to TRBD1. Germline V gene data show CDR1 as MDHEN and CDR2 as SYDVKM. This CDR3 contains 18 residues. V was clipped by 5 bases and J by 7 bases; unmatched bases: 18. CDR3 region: CASSRYPRDRALGQPQHF. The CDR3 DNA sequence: TGTGCCAGCAGTCGCTACCCTCGGGACAGGGCCCTGGGGCAGCCCCAGCATTTT. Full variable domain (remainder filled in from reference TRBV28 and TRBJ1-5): DVKVTQSSRYLVKRTGEKVFLECVQDMDHENMFWYRQDPGLGLRLIYFSYDVKMKEKGDIPEGYSVSREKKERFSLILESASTNQTSMYLCASSRYPRDRALGQPQHFGDGTRLSIL.

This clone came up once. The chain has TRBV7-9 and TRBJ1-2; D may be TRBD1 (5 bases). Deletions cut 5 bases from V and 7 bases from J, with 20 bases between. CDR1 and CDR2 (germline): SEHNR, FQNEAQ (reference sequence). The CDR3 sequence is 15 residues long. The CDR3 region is CASSPWDSSSSGYTF. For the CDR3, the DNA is TGTGCCAGCAGCCCCTGGGACTCTTCTTCGTCTGGCTACACCTTC.

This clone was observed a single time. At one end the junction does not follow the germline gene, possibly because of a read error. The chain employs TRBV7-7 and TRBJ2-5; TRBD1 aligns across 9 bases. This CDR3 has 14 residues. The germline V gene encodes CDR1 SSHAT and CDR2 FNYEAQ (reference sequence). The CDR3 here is CASSNGQGSVTQYF. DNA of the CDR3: TGTGCTAGCAGCAACGGACAGGGGAGCGTGACCCAGTACTTC. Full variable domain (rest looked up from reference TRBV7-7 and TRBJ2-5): GAGVSQSPRYKVTKRGQDVTLRCDPISSHATLYWYQQALGQGPEFLTYFNYEAQPDKSGLPSDRFSAERPEGSISTLTIQRTEQRDSAMYRCASSNGQGSVTQYFGPGTRLLVL.

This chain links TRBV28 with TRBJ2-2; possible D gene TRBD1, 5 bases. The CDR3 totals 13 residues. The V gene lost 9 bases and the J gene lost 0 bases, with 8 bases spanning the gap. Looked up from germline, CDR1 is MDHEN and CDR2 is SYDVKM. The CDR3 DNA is TGTGCCAGACAGGATCCGAACACCGGGGAGCTGTTTTTT. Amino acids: CARQDPNTGELFF.

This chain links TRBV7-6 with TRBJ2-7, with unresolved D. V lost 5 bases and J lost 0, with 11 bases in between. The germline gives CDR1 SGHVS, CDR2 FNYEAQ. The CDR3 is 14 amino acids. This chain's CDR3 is CASSAYRASYEQYF. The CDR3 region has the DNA TGTGCCAGCAGCGCCTACCGAGCCTCCTACGAGCAGTACTTC. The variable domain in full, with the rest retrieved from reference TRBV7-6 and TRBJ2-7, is GAGVSQSPRYKVTKRGQDVALRCDPISGHVSLYWYRQALGQGPEFLTYFNYEAQQDKSGLPNDRFSAERPEGSISTLTIQRTEQRDSAMYRCASSAYRASYEQYFGPGTRLTVT.

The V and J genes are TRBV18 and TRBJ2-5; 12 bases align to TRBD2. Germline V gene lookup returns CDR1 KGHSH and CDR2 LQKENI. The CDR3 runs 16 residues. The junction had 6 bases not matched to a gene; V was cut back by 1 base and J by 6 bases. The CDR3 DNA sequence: TGTGCCAGCTCACCACTTCTAGCGGGGGGGCAGAAGACCCAGTACTTC. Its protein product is CASSPLLAGGQKTQYF.

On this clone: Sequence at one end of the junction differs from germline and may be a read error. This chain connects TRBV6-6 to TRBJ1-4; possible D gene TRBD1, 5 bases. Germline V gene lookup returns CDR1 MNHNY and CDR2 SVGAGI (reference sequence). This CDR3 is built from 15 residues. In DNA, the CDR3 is TGTGCCAGCAGTTACTCGGAGGGGTGGGTTGAAAAACTGCTTTTT. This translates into CASSYSEGWVEKLLF.

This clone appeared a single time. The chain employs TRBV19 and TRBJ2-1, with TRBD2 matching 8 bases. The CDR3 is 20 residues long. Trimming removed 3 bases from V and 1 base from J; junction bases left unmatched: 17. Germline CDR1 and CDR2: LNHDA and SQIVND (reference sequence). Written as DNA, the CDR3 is TGTGCCAGTAGTATCGGGCTAGCGGGTTCGCCACCCGTATCCTACAATGAGCAGTTCTTC. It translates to CASSIGLAGSPPVSYNEQFF.

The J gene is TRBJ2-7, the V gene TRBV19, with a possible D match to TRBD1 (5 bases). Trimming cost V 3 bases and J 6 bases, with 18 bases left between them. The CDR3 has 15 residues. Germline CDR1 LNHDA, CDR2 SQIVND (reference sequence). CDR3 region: CASSISVLPRVEQYF. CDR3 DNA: TGTGCCAGTAGTATTTCAGTGTTACCCAGGGTCGAGCAGTACTTC.

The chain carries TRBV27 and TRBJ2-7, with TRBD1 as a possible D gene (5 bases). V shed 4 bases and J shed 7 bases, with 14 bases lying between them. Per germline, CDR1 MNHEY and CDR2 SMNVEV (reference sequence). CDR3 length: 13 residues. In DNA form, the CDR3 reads TGTGCCAGCAGTTACGTAGGGGTTCGGGAGCAGTACTTC. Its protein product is CASSYVGVREQYF.

The CDR3 nucleotides read TGCGCCAGCAGCCAACTTTCAAAGGGACAGGCAAACTATGGCTACACCTTC. This codes for CASSQLSKGQANYGYTF. J is TRBJ1-2 and V is TRBV4-1; 8 bases align to TRBD1. Germline V gives CDR1 MGHRA, CDR2 YSYEKL. Trimming removed 2 bases from V and 2 bases from J; junction bases left unmatched: 10. This CDR3 is built from 17 residues.

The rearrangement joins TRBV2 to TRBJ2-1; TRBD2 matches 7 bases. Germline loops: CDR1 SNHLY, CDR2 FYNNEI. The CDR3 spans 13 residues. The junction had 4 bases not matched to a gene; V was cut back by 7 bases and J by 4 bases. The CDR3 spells CASKLAVYNEQFF. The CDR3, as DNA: TGTGCCAGCAAGCTAGCGGTGTACAATGAGCAGTTCTTC.

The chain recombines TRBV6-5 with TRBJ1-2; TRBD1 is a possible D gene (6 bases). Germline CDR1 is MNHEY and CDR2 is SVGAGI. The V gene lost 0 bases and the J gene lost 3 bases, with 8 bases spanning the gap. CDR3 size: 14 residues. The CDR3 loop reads CASSYSRQDYGYTF. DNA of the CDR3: TGTGCCAGCAGTTACTCTAGACAGGACTATGGCTACACCTTC.

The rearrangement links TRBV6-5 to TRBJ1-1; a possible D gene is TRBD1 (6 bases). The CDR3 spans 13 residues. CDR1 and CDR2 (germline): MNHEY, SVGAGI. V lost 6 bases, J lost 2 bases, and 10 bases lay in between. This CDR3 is CASRPGVNTEAFF. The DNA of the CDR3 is TGTGCCAGCAGGCCAGGGGTTAACACTGAAGCTTTCTTT.

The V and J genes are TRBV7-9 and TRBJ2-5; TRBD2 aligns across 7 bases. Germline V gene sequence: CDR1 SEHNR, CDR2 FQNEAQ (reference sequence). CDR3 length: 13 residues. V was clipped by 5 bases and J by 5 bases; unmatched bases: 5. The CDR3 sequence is CASSRSGVETQYF. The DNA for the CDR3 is TGTGCCAGCAGCCGAAGCGGGGTGGAGACCCAGTACTTC.

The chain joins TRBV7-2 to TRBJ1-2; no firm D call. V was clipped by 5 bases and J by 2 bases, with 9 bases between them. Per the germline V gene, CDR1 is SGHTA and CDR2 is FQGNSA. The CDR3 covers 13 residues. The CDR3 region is CASSPVTNYGYTF. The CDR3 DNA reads TGTGCCAGCAGCCCTGTCACAAACTATGGCTACACCTTC. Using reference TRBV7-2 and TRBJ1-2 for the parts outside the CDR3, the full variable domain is GAGVSQSPSNKVTEKGKDVELRCDPISGHTALYWYRQSLGQGLEFLIYFQGNSAPDKSGLPSDRFSAERTGGSVSTLTIQRTQQEDSAVYLCASSPVTNYGYTFGSGTRLTVV.

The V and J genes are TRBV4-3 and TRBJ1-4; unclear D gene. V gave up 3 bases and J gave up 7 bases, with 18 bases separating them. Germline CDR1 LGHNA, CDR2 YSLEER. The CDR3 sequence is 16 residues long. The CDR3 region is CASSQLSSGLPEKLFF. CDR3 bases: TGCGCCAGCAGCCAGCTCTCATCCGGGTTACCTGAAAAACTGTTTTTT.

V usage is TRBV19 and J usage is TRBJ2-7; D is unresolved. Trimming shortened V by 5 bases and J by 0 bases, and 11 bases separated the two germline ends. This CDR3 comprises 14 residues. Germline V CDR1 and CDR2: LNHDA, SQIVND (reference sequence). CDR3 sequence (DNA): TGTGCCAGTAGTCGCGAAGTGAACTCCTACGAGCAGTACTTC. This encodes CASSREVNSYEQYF.

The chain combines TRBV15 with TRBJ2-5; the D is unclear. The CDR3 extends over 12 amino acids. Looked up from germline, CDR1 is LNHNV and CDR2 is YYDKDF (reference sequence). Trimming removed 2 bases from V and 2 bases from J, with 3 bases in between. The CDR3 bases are TGTGCCACCAGCAGACCGCAAGAGACCCAGTACTTC. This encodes CATSRPQETQYF. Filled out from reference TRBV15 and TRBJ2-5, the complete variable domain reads DAMVIQNPRYQVTQFGKPVTLSCSQTLNHNVMYWYQQKSSQAPKLLFHYYDKDFNNEADTPDNFQSRRPNTSFCFLDIRSPGLGDTAMYLCATSRPQETQYFGPGTRLLVL.

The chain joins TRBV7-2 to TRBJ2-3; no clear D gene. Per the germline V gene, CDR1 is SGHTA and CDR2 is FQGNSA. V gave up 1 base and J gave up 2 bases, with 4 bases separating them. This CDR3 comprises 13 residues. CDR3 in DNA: TGTGCCAGCAGCTTAGGGCCCACAGATACGCAGTATTTT. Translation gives CASSLGPTDTQYF.